These T cell receptor beta chains were read from a single sample in a study of T-cell reconstitution after alpha-beta-depleted transplantation in children. TCRdb fed the PCR reads into MiXCR, producing one record per CDR3 protein. The top ten clones hold about a third of a sample with fewer than 750,000 distinct CDR3 sequences, 25% to 30% of them seen once. This specimen was PBMCs, taken before TCRalphabeta/CD19-depleted stem cell transplant. The receptors shown here come from a boy in the first two years of life with Wiskott-Aldrich syndrome, due to receive a stem cell transplant. Both conserved end residues are part of each CDR3. Fields, in order: V gene, J gene, CDR3 protein.

V: TRBV5-1
J: TRBJ2-5
CDR3: CASSLRDTYQETQYF

V: TRBV4-2
J: TRBJ2-1
CDR3: CASSRQEGNEQFF

V: TRBV10-3
J: TRBJ2-7
CDR3: CAIRRVGGYEQYF

V: TRBV20-1
J: TRBJ2-3
CDR3: CSATRLAGVDTQYF

V: TRBV10-3
J: TRBJ2-5
CDR3: CAIRESGKTQYF

V: TRBV5-5
J: TRBJ2-2
CDR3: CASSKRGDVEELFF

V: TRBV18
J: TRBJ2-5
CDR3: CASSPGLAGVRQETQYF

V: TRBV14
J: TRBJ2-1
CDR3: CASSPLGRGENEQFF

V: TRBV20-1
J: TRBJ1-2
CDR3: CSVIGRGGYTF

V: TRBV7-2
J: TRBJ2-1
CDR3: CASSYRAGFYNEQFF

V: TRBV12-3/TRBV12-4
J: TRBJ2-1
CDR3: CASSFDREFHEQFF

V: TRBV7-2
J: TRBJ1-2
CDR3: CASTHGATGNGYTF

V: TRBV6-1
J: TRBJ2-2
CDR3: CASRPGLAGAGELFF

V: TRBV5-1
J: TRBJ1-5
CDR3: CASSVTGSFSNQPQHF

V: TRBV5-1
J: TRBJ2-5
CDR3: CASSTGLAGGKQETQYF

V: TRBV20-1
J: TRBJ2-5
CDR3: CSAEPLAGEETQYF

V: TRBV7-9
J: TRBJ2-2
CDR3: CASSFLSWGRGDLFF

V: TRBV7-2
J: TRBJ2-1
CDR3: CASSLWTGGYNEQFF

V: TRBV15
J: TRBJ2-1
CDR3: CATSTGPVLAGVDEQFF

V: TRBV20-1
J: TRBJ2-7
CDR3: CSANRAYEQYF

V: TRBV27
J: TRBJ2-1
CDR3: CASSTRTGSYNEQFF

V: TRBV20-1
J: TRBJ2-7
CDR3: CSALYSNSYEQYF

V: TRBV15
J: TRBJ2-1
CDR3: CATSRDLKQGYNEQFF

V: TRBV7-3
J: TRBJ2-1
CDR3: CASSLVRLPRSYNEQFF

V: TRBV5-1
J: TRBJ2-1
CDR3: CASSPKRDGYNEQFF

V: TRBV24-1
J: TRBJ2-2
CDR3: CATSDFAGGNTGELFF

V: TRBV10-3
J: TRBJ2-7
CDR3: CAISELGGGPYEQYF